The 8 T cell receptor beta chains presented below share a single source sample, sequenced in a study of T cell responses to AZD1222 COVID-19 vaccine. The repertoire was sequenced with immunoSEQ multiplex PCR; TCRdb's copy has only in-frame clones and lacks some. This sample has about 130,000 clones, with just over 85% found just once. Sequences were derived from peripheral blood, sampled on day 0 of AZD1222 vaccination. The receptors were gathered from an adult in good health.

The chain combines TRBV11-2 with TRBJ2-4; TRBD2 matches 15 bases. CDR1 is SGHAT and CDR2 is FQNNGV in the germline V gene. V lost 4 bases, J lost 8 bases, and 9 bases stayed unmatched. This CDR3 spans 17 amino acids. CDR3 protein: CASSSRTSGGAEDIQYF. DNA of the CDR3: TGTGCCAGCAGCTCAAGGACTAGCGGGGGGGCTGAGGACATTCAGTACTTC.

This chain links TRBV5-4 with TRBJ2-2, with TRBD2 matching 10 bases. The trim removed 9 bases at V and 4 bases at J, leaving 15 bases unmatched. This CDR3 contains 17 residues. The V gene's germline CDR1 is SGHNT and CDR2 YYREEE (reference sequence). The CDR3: CAIWSGGAATITGELFF. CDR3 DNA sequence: TGTGCCATCTGGAGCGGGGGGGCCGCGACAATCACCGGGGAGCTGTTTTTT.

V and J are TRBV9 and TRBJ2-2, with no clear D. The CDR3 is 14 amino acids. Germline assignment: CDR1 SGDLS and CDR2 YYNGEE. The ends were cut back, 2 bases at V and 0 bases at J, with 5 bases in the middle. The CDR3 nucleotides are TGTGCCAGCAGCGTGGACCCGAACACCGGGGAGCTGTTTTTT. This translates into CASSVDPNTGELFF.

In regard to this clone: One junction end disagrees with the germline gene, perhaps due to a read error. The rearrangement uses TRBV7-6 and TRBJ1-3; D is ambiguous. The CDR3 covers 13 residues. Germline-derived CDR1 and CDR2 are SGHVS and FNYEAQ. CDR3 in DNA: TGTGCCAGCAGATTAGCCTCTGGAAACACCATATATTTT. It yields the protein CASRLASGNTIYF.

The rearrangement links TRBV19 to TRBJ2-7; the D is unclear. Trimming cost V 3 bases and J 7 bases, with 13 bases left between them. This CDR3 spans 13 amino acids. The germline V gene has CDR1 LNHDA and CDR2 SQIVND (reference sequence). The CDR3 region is CASSIKVNVEQYF. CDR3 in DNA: TGTGCCAGTAGTATTAAGGTCAACGTTGAGCAGTACTTC.

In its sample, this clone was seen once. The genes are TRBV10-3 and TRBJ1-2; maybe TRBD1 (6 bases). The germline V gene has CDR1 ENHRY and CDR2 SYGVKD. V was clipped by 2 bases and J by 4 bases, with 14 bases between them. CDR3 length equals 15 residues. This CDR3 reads CAISEGAGEIYGYTF. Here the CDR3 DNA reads TGTGCCATCAGTGAGGGGGCAGGGGAAATCTATGGCTACACCTTC.

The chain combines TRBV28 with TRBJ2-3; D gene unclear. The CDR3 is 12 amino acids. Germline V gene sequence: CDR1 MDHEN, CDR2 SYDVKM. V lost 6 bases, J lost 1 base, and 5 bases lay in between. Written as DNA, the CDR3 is TGTGCCAGCAGCGATGGCACAGATACGCAGTATTTT. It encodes CASSDGTDTQYF.

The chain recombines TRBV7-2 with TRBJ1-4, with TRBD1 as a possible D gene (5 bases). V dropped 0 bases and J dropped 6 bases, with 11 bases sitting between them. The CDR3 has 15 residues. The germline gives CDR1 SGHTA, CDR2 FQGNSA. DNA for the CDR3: TGTGCCAGCAGCTTAGCGGGGACTTCAGATGAAAAACTGTTTTTT. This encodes CASSLAGTSDEKLFF.